This T cell receptor (beta chain) was observed in a study of PD-1 blockade in mismatch repair-deficient tumors. Study-wide results and limits: Tumor-resident clones, often absent from pretreatment blood, expanded after pembrolizumab and then contracted.

The assay was immunoSEQ multiplex PCR, and TCRdb's table has in-frame clones only and misses some. The sample has around 120,000 clones, around 87% seen once. As for this clone: What it recognizes is unknown.

V was cut by 6 bases and J by 1 base, with 3 bases left in between. CDR3 size: 11 residues. Germline V lookup: CDR1 MNHEY, CDR2 SMNVEV (reference sequence). PCR or immunohistochemistry showed mismatch repair deficiency in every enrolled patient. The TCR-sequenced patients were a few responders to pembrolizumab. The V gene is TRBV27, the J gene TRBJ2-5; D remains unclear. This receptor was identified in an adult with mismatch repair-deficient cancer. This specimen was peripheral blood, taken 44 weeks after starting pembrolizumab. The CDR3 region has the DNA TGTGCCAGCAGCCCCCAAGAGACCCAGTACTTC. As protein: CASSPQETQYF.